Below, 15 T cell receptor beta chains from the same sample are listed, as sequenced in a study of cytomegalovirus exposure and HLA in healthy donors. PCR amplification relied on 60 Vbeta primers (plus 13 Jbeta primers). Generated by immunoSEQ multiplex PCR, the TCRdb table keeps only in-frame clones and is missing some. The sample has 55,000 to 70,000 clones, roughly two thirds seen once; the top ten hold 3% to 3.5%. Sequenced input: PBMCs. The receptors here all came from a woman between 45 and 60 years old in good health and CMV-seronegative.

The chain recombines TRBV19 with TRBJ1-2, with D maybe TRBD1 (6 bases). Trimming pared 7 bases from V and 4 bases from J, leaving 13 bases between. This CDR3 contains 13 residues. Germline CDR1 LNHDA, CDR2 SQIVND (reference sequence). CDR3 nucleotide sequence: TGTGCCAGTACTGGCAGGGGCGGCTATGGCTACACCTTC. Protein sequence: CASTGRGGYGYTF.

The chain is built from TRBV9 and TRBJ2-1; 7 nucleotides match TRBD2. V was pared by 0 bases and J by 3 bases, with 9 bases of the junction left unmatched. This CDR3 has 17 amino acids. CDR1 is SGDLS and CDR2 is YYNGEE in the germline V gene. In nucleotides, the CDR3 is TGTGCCAGCAGCGTAGCGGGCGGGAGTTTGTACTACAATGAGCAGTTCTTC. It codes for CASSVAGGSLYYNEQFF.

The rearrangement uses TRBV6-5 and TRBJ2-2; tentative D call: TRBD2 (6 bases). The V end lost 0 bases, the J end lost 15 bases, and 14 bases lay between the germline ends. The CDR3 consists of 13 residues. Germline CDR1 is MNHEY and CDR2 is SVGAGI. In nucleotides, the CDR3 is TGTGCCAGCAGTTACTCGTCGGCCGCGGGGATGTTTTTT. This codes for CASSYSSAAGMFF.

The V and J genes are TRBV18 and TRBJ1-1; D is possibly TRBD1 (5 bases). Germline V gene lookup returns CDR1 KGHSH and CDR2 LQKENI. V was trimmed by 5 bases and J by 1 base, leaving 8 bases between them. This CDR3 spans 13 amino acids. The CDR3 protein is CASSLTENTEAFF. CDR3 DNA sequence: TGTGCCAGCTCATTGACAGAGAACACTGAAGCTTTCTTT.

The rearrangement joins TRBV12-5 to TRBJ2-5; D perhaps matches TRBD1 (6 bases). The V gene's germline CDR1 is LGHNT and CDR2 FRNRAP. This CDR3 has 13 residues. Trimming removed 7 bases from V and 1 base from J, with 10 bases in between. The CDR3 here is CASAQGFQETQYF. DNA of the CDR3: TGTGCTAGTGCCCAGGGGTTCCAAGAGACCCAGTACTTC.

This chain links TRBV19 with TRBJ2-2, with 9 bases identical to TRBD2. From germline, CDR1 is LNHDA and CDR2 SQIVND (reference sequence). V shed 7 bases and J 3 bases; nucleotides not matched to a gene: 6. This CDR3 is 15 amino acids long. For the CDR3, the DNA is TGTGCCAGTAAGGGGATAGCGGGGGACACCGGGGAGCTGTTTTTT. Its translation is CASKGIAGDTGELFF.

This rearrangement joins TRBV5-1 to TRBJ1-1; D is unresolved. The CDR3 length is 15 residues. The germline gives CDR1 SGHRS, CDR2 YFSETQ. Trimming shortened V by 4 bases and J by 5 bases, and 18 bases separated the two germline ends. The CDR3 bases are TGCGCCAGCAGCCCGTCTGGTGGTGGAGGAACTGAAGCTTTCTTT. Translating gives CASSPSGGGGTEAFF.

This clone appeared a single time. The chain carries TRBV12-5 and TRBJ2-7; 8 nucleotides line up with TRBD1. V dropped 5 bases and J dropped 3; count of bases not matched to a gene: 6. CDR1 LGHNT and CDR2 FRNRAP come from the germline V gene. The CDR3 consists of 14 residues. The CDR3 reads CASGHDRGHYEQYF. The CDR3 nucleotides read TGTGCTAGTGGTCATGACAGGGGTCACTACGAGCAGTACTTC.

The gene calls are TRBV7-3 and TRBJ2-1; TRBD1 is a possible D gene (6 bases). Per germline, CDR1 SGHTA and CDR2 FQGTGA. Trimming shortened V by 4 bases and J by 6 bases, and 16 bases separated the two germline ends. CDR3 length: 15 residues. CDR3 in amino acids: CASSSGYREANEQFF. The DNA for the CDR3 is TGTGCCAGCAGCTCAGGGTACAGGGAAGCCAATGAGCAGTTCTTC.

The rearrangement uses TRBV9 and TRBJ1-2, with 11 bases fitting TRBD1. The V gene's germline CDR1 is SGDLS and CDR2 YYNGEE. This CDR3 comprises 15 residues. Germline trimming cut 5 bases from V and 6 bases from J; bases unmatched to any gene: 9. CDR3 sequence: CASRHRTGGTDGYTF. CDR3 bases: TGTGCCAGCAGGCATAGGACAGGGGGCACGGATGGCTACACCTTC.

The CDR3 reads CASSRSGTLTNEQFF. In DNA form, the CDR3 reads TGTGCCAGCAGTCGCTCCGGGACTCTAACTAATGAGCAGTTCTTC. The rearrangement uses TRBV6-5 and TRBJ2-1; D perhaps matches TRBD2 (6 bases). Deletions cut 5 bases from V and 7 bases from J, with 18 bases between. CDR1 is MNHEY, CDR2 SVGAGI, per germline. The CDR3 runs to 15 residues.

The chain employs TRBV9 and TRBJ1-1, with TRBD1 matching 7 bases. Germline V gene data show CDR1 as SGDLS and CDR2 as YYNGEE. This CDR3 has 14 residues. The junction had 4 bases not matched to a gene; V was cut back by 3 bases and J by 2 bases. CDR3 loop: CASSEGDSNTEAFF. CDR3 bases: TGTGCCAGCAGCGAAGGGGACAGTAACACTGAAGCTTTCTTT.

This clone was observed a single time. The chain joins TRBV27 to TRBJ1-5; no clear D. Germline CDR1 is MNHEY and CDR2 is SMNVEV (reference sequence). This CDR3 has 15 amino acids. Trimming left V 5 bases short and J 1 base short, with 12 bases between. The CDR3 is CASSPNTRSNQPQHF. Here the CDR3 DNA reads TGTGCCAGCAGTCCAAACACTAGGAGCAATCAGCCCCAGCATTTT.

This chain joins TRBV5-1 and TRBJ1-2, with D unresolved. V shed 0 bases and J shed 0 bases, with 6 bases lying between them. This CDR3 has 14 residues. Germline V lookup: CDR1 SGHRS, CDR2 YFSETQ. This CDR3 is CASSLVISNYGYTF. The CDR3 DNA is TGCGCCAGCAGCTTGGTTATATCTAACTATGGCTACACCTTC.

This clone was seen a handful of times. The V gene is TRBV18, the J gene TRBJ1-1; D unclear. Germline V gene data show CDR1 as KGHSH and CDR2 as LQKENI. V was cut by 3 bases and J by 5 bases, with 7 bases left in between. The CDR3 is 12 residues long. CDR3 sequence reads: CASSPSTTEAFF. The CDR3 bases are TGTGCCAGCTCACCTTCTACGACTGAAGCTTTCTTT. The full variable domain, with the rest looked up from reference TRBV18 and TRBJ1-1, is NAGVMQNPRHLVRRRGQEARLRCSPMKGHSHVYWYRQLPEEGLKFMVYLQKENIIDESGMPKERFSAEFPKEGPSILRIQQVVRGDSAAYFCASSPSTTEAFFGQGTRLTVV.